The entry that follows covers one T cell receptor (beta chain) sequence. These data originate in a study of circulating and synovial CD4+ cells in juvenile arthritis. Losses at the gene ends were 4 bases for V and 2 bases for J; bases not matched to a gene: 3. Germline V gene data show CDR1 as MNHNS and CDR2 as SASEGT. The CDR3 extends over 15 amino acids. Produced via immunoSEQ multiplex PCR; TCRdb's table is partial and in-frame only. Of some 33,000 clones in the sample, around 96% were seen once. This TCR was sampled from a human donor with juvenile idiopathic arthritis. Sequences were obtained from CD4+ T cells from blood. This rearrangement joins TRBV6-1 to TRBJ2-7; TRBD2 aligns across 12 bases. In DNA, the CDR3 is TGTGCCAGCAGTGTCTCTAGCGGGGGGGCCTACGAGCAGTACTTC. This translates into CASSVSSGGAYEQYF.